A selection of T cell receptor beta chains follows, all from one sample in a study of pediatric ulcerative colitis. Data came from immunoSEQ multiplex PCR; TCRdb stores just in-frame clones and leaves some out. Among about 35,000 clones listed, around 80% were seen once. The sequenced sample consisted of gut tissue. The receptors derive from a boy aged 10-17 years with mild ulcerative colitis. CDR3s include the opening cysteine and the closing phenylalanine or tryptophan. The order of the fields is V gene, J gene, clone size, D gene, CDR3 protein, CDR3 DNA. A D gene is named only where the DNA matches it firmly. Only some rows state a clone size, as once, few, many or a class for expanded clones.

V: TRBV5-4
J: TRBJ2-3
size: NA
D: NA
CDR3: CASSPEWGADTQYF
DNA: TGTGCCAGCAGCCCGGAGTGGGGGGCTGATACGCAGTATTTT

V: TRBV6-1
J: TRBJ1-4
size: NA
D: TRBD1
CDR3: CASRKTGAGEKLFF
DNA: TGTGCCAGCAGGAAGACAGGGGCGGGTGAAAAACTGTTTTTT

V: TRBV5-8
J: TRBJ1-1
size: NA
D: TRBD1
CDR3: CASGGTGNTEAFF
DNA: TGTGCCAGCGGCGGGACAGGGAACACTGAAGCTTTCTTT

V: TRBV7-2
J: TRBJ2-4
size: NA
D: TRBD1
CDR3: CASSDPRDRGRNIQYF
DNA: TGTGCCAGCAGCGACCCCCGGGACAGGGGTAGGAACATTCAGTACTTC

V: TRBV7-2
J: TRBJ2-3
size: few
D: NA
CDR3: CASSRRNTQYF
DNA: TGTGCCAGCAGCCGAAGGAATACGCAGTATTTT

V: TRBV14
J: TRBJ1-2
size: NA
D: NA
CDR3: CASSQDRRQYYGYTF
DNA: TGTGCCAGCAGCCAAGATCGTCGCCAGTACTATGGCTACACCTTC

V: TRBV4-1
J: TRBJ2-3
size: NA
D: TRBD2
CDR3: CASSQPPLAGSTDTQYF
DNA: TGCGCCAGCAGCCAACCCCCACTAGCGGGGAGTACAGATACGCAGTATTTT

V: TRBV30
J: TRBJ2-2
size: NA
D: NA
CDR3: CAWNGFTGELFF
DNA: TGTGCCTGGAACGGATTCACCGGGGAGCTGTTCTTT

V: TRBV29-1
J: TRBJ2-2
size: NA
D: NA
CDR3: CSVTGTNTFRTGELFF
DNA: TGCAGCGTTACCGGGACCAACACGTTCCGCACCGGGGAGCTGTTTTTT

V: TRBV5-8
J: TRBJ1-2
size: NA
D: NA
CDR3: CASSPQALDGYTF
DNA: TGTGCCAGCAGCCCTCAAGCGCTGGATGGCTACACCTTC

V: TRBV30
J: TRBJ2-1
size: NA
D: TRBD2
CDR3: CAWSPVGGLAGSSYNEQFF
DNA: TGTGCCTGGAGTCCAGTAGGGGGACTAGCGGGGAGCTCCTACAATGAGCAGTTCTTC

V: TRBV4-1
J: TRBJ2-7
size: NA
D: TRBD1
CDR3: CASSHEPGQGLYEQYF
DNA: TGCGCCAGCAGCCATGAACCGGGACAGGGGCTCTACGAGCAGTACTTC

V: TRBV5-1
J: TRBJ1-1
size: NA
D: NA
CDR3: CASQRGTEAFF
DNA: TGCGCCAGCCAACGGGGCACTGAAGCTTTCTTT

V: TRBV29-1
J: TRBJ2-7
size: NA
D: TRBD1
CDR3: CSVVKPGQNEQYF
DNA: TGCAGCGTGGTAAAGCCGGGACAGAACGAGCAGTACTTC

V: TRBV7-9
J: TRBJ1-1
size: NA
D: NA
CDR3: CASSLARQKAFF
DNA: TGTGCCAGCAGCTTAGCGCGGCAGAAAGCTTTCTTT

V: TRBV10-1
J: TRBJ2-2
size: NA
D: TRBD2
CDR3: CASSRLAGGTGELFF
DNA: TGCGCCAGCAGTCGACTAGCGGGGGGGACCGGGGAGCTGTTTTTT

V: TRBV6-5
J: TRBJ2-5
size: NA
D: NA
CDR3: CASSLAGTQYF
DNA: TGTGCCAGCAGTCTAGCAGGGACCCAGTACTTC

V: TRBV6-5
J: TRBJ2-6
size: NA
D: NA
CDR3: CASSYSARASVLTF
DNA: TGTGCCAGCAGTTACTCAGCCAGGGCCAGCGTCCTGACTTTC

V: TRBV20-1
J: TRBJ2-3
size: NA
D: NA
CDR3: CSAPRGDTQYF
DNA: TGCAGTGCTCCAAGGGGGGATACGCAGTATTTT

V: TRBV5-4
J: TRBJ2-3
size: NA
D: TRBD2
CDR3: CASSGTSGGTDTQYF
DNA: TGTGCCAGCAGCGGGACTAGCGGGGGAACAGATACGCAGTATTTT

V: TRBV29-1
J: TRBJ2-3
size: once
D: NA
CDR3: CSVPLESPDTQYF
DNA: TGCAGCGTCCCACTAGAGAGCCCAGATACGCAGTATTTT

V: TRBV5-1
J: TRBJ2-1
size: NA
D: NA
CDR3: CASSPRRGEQFF
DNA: TGCGCCAGCAGCCCTAGGCGCGGTGAGCAGTTCTTC

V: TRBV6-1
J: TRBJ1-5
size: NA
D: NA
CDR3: CASSRVGRGNQPQHF
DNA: TGTGCCAGCAGTAGGGTAGGACGGGGCAATCAGCCCCAGCATTTT

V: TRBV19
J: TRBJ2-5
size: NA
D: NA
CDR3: CASSIESQGTQYF
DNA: TGTGCCAGTAGTATTGAGTCCCAAGGGACCCAGTACTTC

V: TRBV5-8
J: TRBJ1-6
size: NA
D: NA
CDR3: CASSLSPSPNSPLHF
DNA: TGTGCCAGCAGCTTGAGCCCTTCCCCTAATTCACCCCTCCACTTT

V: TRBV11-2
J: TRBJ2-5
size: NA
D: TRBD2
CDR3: CASSLTAGGRETQYF
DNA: TGTGCCAGCAGCTTAACAGCGGGGGGCCGGGAGACCCAGTACTTC

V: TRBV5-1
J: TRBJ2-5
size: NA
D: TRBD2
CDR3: CASSLRTRQETQYF
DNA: TGCGCCAGCAGCTTACGGACTAGGCAAGAGACCCAGTACTTC

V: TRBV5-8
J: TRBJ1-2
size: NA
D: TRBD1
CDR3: CASSLGFDRANYGYTF
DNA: TGTGCCAGCAGCTTGGGGTTCGACAGGGCTAACTATGGCTACACCTTC

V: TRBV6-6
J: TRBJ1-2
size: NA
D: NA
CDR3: CASSHWTAYGYTF
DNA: TGTGCCAGCAGTCACTGGACAGCCTATGGCTACACCTTC

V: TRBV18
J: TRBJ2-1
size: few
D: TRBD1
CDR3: CASSPPGQAYNEQFF
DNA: TGTGCCAGCTCACCCCCAGGACAGGCCTACAATGAGCAGTTCTTC

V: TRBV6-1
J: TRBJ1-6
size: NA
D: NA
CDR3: CASSELGGLAVTLHF
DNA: TGTGCCAGCAGTGAATTGGGGGGGCTGGCAGTTACCCTCCACTTT

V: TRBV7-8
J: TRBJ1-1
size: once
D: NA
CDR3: CSGGEVTEAFF
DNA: TGTTCTGGGGGCGAGGTGACTGAAGCTTTCTTT

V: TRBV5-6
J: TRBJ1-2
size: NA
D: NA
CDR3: CASSAGPNYGYTF
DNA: TGTGCCAGCAGCGCGGGACCTAACTATGGCTACACCTTC

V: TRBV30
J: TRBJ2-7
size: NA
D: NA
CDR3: CAWSVRISQYASYEQYF
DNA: TGTGCCTGGAGTGTACGTATATCCCAGTACGCTTCCTACGAGCAGTACTTC

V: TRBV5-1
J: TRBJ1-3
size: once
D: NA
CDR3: CASSPVSSGNTIYF
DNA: TGCGCCAGCAGCCCCGTGAGCTCTGGAAACACCATATATTTT

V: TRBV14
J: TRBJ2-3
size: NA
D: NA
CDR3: CASSLMGTDTQYF
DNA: TGTGCCAGCAGCCTGATGGGGACAGATACGCAGTATTTT

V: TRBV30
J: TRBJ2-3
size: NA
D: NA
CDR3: CAWSARVTDTQYF
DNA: TGTGCCTGGAGTGCAAGAGTCACAGATACGCAGTATTTT

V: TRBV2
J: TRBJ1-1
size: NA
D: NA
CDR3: CASKPDGHEAFF
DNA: TGTGCCAGCAAACCGGACGGGCATGAAGCTTTCTTT

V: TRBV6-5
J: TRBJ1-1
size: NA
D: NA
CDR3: CASSPSFWTEAFF
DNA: TGTGCCAGCAGTCCGAGTTTCTGGACTGAAGCTTTCTTT

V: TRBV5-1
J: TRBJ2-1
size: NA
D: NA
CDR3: CASSQALNEQFF
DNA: TGCGCCAGCAGCCAGGCCCTCAATGAGCAGTTCTTC

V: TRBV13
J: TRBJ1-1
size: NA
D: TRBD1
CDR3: CASSVGQGATEAFF
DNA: TGTGCCAGCAGCGTGGGACAGGGGGCAACTGAAGCTTTCTTT

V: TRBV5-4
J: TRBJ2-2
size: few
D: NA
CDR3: CASSTQSNTGELFF
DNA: TGTGCCAGCAGCACCCAATCGAACACCGGGGAGCTGTTTTTT

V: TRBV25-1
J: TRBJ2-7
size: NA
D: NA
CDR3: CASSYLGWYEQYF
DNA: TGTGCCAGCAGTTACCTCGGTTGGTACGAGCAGTACTTC

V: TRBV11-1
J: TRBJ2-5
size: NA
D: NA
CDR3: CASSSLSQGRETQYF
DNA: TGTGCCAGCAGCTCCCTTTCGCAGGGCAGGGAGACCCAGTACTTC

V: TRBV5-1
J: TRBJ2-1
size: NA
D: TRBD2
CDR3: CASSMGLAAHITYNEQFF
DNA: TGCGCCAGCAGCATGGGGCTAGCGGCGCACATAACCTACAATGAGCAGTTCTTC

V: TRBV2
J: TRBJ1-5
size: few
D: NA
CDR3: CASRETEYNQPQHF
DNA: TGTGCCAGCAGGGAGACAGAATACAATCAGCCCCAGCATTTT

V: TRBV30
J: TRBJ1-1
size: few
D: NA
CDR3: CAWSGEVMNTEAFF
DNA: TGTGCCTGGAGTGGTGAAGTGATGAACACTGAAGCTTTCTTT

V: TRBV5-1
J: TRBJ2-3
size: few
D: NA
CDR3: CASSTGTDYTQYF
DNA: TGCGCCAGCAGCACCGGGACCGATTATACGCAGTATTTT

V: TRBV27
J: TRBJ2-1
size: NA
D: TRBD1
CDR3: CASSLTGGAYNEQFF
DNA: TGTGCCAGCAGTTTAACAGGGGGCGCGTATAATGAGCAGTTCTTC

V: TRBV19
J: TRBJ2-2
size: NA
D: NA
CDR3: CASSKSANTGELFF
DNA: TGTGCCAGTAGTAAGTCCGCGAACACCGGGGAGCTGTTTTTT

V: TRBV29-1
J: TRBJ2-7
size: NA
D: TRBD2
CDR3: CSATGGLAGATYEQYF
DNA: TGCAGCGCCACCGGTGGACTAGCGGGAGCTACCTACGAGCAGTACTTC

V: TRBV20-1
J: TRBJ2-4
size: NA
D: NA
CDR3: CSASRSIQYF
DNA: TGCAGTGCTAGCAGGAGCATTCAGTACTTC

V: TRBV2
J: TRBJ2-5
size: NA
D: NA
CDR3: CASSRSSPGETQYF
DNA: TGTGCCAGCAGTAGAAGTAGCCCAGGCGAGACCCAGTACTTC

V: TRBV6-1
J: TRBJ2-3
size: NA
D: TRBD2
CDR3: CASSELVSTSGSTDTQYF
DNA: TGTGCCAGCAGTGAATTAGTTTCGACTAGCGGAAGCACAGATACGCAGTATTTT